These T cell receptor beta chains were read from a single sample in a study of human T cells and chemical hapten exposure. TCRdb used MiXCR to reprocess the 5' RACE reads, holding one entry per CDR3 protein. The sample contains approximately 110,000 distinct CDR3 sequences, around a fifth of which appear only once. Receptors originate from a human donor in good health. CDR3s include the opening cysteine and the closing phenylalanine or tryptophan. The D gene is left open where the match is weak. Rows give clone size only sometimes, using once, few, many, or a class for an expanded clone.

v_call	clone_size	d_call	j_call	cdr3_nt	cdr3_aa
TRBV6-6	-	-	TRBJ2-7	TGTGCCAGCAGTGGAGCAGGAGACGAGCAGTACTTC	CASSGAGDEQYF
TRBV28	few	-	TRBJ2-4	TGTGCCAGCAATGGAGTGGGAGGGGGTATAGCCAAAAACATTCAGTACTTC	CASNGVGGGIAKNIQYF
TRBV29-1	few	-	TRBJ2-2	TGCAGCGTTGAAACGGGGGTGGTGCAAGCCGGGGAGCTGTTTTTT	CSVETGVVQAGELFF
TRBV29-1	-	TRBD2	TRBJ2-3	TGCAGCGTTGCAGCGGGAGAGGCAGATACGCAGTATTTT	CSVAAGEADTQYF
TRBV11-2	-	-	TRBJ2-1	TGTGCCAGCAGCCCAGGGGCAGCGGGACCCTACAATGAGCAGTTCTTC	CASSPGAAGPYNEQFF
TRBV29-1	few	-	TRBJ1-5	TGCAGCGTTTTAAGAGGGGAAAATCAGCCCCAGCATTTT	CSVLRGENQPQHF
TRBV2	-	-	TRBJ1-2	TGTGCCAGCACCCCAACCGCTGGGAACTATGGCTACACCTTC	CASTPTAGNYGYTF
TRBV3-1	-	-	TRBJ2-2	TGTGCCAGCAGCCAGGATCCGGGGCCCAGGGGCTGGGAGCTGTTTTTT	CASSQDPGPRGWELFF
TRBV6-6	-	-	TRBJ2-7	TGTGCCAGCAGTTTAGAAGGCGGCTACTACGAGCAGTACTTC	CASSLEGGYYEQYF
TRBV4-1	few	-	TRBJ1-3	TGCGCCAGCAGCCAAGATGAGAGGGGCTCTGGAAACACCATATATTTT	CASSQDERGSGNTIYF
TRBV5-1	many	-	TRBJ2-7	TGCGCCAGCAGCTTGTGGGGGGCGTCTGAGCAGTACTTC	CASSLWGASEQYF
TRBV28	few	TRBD1	TRBJ2-1	TGTGCCACCTGGACAGGGGGCGGGAGAGGCAATGAGCAGTTCTTC	CATWTGGGRGNEQFF
TRBV12-3/TRBV12-4	-	TRBD1	TRBJ2-3	TGTGCCAGCAGTTACCGGACAGGGTTCCGACAACACACAGATACGCAGTATTTT	CASSYRTGFRQHTDTQYF
TRBV5-1	few	-	TRBJ1-1	TGCGCCAGGGGGGGGATGAACACTGAAGCTTTCTTT	CARGGMNTEAFF
TRBV29-1	many	TRBD2	TRBJ2-2	TGCAGCGTTGACCGGGGGGCCGGGGAGCTGTTTTTT	CSVDRGAGELFF
TRBV3-1	-	-	TRBJ2-3	TGTGCCAGCAGCCAAAACGGACGCAATACGCAGTATTTT	CASSQNGRNTQYF
TRBV6-2/TRBV6-3	few	TRBD2	TRBJ2-7	TGTGCCAGCAGTCCCGGGACTATCGCCTACGAGCAGTACTTC	CASSPGTIAYEQYF
TRBV27	-	-	TRBJ2-7	TGTGCCAGCAGTTTTGTTAGGGGGGGGTACGAGCAGTACTTC	CASSFVRGGYEQYF
TRBV15	-	TRBD2	TRBJ2-5	TGTGCCACCAGCGGAGGCCCTAGCCGGGAGGGCCGTGAGACCCAGTACTTC	CATSGGPSREGRETQYF
TRBV11-2	few	-	TRBJ1-2	TGTGCCAGCAGCTTAGTAGCCGGGAGGCCGCCCTATGGCTACACCTTC	CASSLVAGRPPYGYTF
TRBV20-1	few	TRBD2	TRBJ2-3	TGCAGTGCTAGAGAGTTCCTTCTAGCGGGAGGGCCAGATACGCAGTATTTT	CSAREFLLAGGPDTQYF
TRBV14	-	TRBD1	TRBJ2-2	TGTGCCAGCAGAGGGACAGCCGTCGCCGGGGAGCTGTTTTTT	CASRGTAVAGELFF
TRBV12-3/TRBV12-4	few	-	TRBJ1-2	TGTGCCAGCAGGCCGGCAGTGAGTGTCTATGGCTACACCTTC	CASRPAVSVYGYTF